Listed below are T cell receptor beta chains from one sample, sequenced in a study of blood T cell repertoires in COVID-19. Libraries were prepared by immunoSEQ multiplex PCR; TCRdb keeps only in-frame clonotypes and omits some of them. The repertoire holds some 510,000 clones, roughly 90% seen once, with 1.5% to 2% in the top ten. The source material was PBMCs or T cells enriched from blood (not recorded which). Receptors originate from a woman in her thirties or forties who had recovered from COVID-19. Both conserved end residues are part of each CDR3. Some rows mark clone size as missing; the rest say once, few, many or name a class of expanded clone.

TRBJ2-1 TRBV3-1/TRBV3-2 - CASSQDPGLARLFF
TRBJ1-4 TRBV7-6 - CASSRGTASTNEKLFF
TRBJ2-7 TRBV28 few CASSLWEDSYEQYF
TRBJ2-7 TRBV27 - CASRGGQGFSYEQYF
TRBJ2-1 TRBV7-2 - CASSQRDRVYNEQFF
TRBJ2-5 TRBV5-1 - CASSTGLQETQYF
TRBJ2-7 TRBV6-5 once CASSYSPGQENEQYF
TRBJ2-5 TRBV5-1 - CASSNPGLAGPIQETQYF
TRBJ1-2 TRBV6-6 - CASRKYGQGAGYTF
TRBJ1-5 TRBV10-1 - CASSSGVRNQPQHF
TRBJ1-3 TRBV6-1 - CASSEADSASGNTIYF
TRBJ1-3 TRBV30 - CAWTGDFSGNTIYF
TRBJ2-2 TRBV3-1/TRBV3-2 - CASSQNLGTGTGELFF
TRBJ2-1 TRBV19 once CASSIDPGRAVKKAYNEQFF
TRBJ1-6 TRBV3-1/TRBV3-2 - CASSQVVDRDFPPLHF
TRBJ2-7 TRBV7-2 once CASSFDRSSSYEQYF
TRBJ1-1 TRBV18 - CASSPGAGNTEAFF
TRBJ2-1 TRBV16 - CASSQYGTSGRIFNEQFF
TRBJ2-3 TRBV5-4 - CASRKQGDTQYF
TRBJ1-1 TRBV5-1 - CASSWGDRPNTEAFF
TRBJ1-5 TRBV27 - CASSLQGAAGQPQHF
TRBJ1-2 TRBV11-3 - CASSQTGTPNYGYTF
TRBJ2-3 TRBV5-4 - CASSWAGDGIPITQYF
TRBJ1-3 TRBV19 - CASSPDRGGGNTIYF
TRBJ2-7 TRBV29-1 - CSVDTGIHEQYF
TRBJ1-4 TRBV19 - CASSMGLLNEKLFF
TRBJ2-5 TRBV4-1 - CASSQGTSGRETQYF
- TRBV27 - CASAENRESSGNTIYF
TRBJ1-4 TRBV18 - CASSPVGRREKLFF
TRBJ1-6 TRBV5-4 few CASSEGQDPWPLHF
TRBJ2-1 TRBV10-1 - CASSHQPQQDEQFF
TRBJ2-7 TRBV6-1 - CASSELAGGWSSYEQYF
TRBJ2-3 TRBV5-6 once CASSSLRTDTQYF
TRBJ1-6 TRBV11-2 - CASSFFVEGSPLHF
TRBJ2-7 TRBV3-1/TRBV3-2 few CASSQGGYEQYF
TRBJ1-2 TRBV4-1 - CASSPSHSYFQGAGGYGYTF
TRBJ1-1 TRBV18 - CASSPSRQGNTEAFF
TRBJ1-6 TRBV27 - CASSIRDSPNSPLHF
TRBJ2-2 TRBV11-3 - CASSRGDSATNTGELFF
TRBJ2-7 TRBV2 - CASSPPEGGVEQYF
TRBJ1-1 TRBV9 - CASSNGTVEAFF
TRBJ1-1 TRBV21-1 - CASTHERGQWASEAFF
TRBJ2-7 TRBV30 - CAWSVGGPKAYEQYF
TRBJ2-1 TRBV19 - CATSSGRAYNEQFF
TRBJ2-7 TRBV29-1 - CSVEDPGGGYEQYF
TRBJ1-2 TRBV2 few CAGTQGAGYGYTF
TRBJ2-7 TRBV29-1 many CSVVEGVEQYF
TRBJ2-2 TRBV19 few CATRGAGELFF
TRBJ1-1 TRBV14 - CASSHRTDINTEAFF
TRBJ2-7 TRBV6-5 - CASSPQGFSYEQYF
TRBJ2-7 TRBV4-3 few CASSQEVRSSYEQYF
TRBJ1-1 TRBV18 once CASLTGHTSNTEAFF
TRBJ2-3 TRBV9 - CASSRRGGTDTQYF
TRBJ1-5 TRBV19 - CASSRTGTGVNQPQHF
TRBJ2-5 TRBV24-1 - CATSDLGGGETQYF